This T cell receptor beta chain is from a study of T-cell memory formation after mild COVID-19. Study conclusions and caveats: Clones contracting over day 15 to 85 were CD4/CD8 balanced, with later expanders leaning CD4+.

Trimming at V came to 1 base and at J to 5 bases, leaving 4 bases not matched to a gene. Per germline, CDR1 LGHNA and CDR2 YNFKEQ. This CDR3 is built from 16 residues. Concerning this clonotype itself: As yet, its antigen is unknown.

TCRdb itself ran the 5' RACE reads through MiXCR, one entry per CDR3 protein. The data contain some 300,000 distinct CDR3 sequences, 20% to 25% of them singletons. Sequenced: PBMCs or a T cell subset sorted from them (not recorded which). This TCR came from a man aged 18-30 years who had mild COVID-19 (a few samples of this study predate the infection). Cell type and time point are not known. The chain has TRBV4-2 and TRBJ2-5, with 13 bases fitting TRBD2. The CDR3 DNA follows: TGTGCCAGCAGCCAAGGAGGGACTAGCGGGGTCGAGACCCAGTACTTC. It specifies CASSQGGTSGVETQYF.